This T cell receptor beta chain was captured by sequencing in a study of shared clonotypes between healthy human individuals. Study as a whole: Three plates each covered CD4 naive and memory; CD8 naive two, CD8 memory one.

Per the study methods: Because ImmunoSEQ provided only junction sequences with no quality scores, the filtering differed. Data came from immunoSEQ multiplex PCR; TCRdb stores just in-frame clones and leaves some out. The V and J calls and the clone size are those of that table, but D and trimming were determined from the DNA. The sample yields about 710,000 clones, 72% seen once. This clone was detected a few times. The antigen is unknown. The sample has other DNA sequences that encode this CDR3 too. General study points: Sorted-subset sequencing was shown by rarefaction to be incomplete despite large depth. Sequencing depth was expected to affect clonotype sharing among donors.

From germline, CDR1 is MNHNY and CDR2 SVGAGI (reference sequence). The CDR3 runs to 11 residues. With 5 bases removed from V and 3 bases from J, the gap between germline ends came to 5 bases. The sequenced material came from memory CD4+ T cells sorted from blood. This sample's subset: CD45RA-negative fraction. The source of this sequence is a woman aged 30 to 39 in good health. The chain joins TRBV6-6 to TRBJ2-7; unclear D gene. The CDR3 region is CASSKSYEQYF. The CDR3 DNA reads as TGTGCCAGCAGTAAGAGCTACGAGCAGTACTTC.